The clone carrying this T cell receptor beta chain was seen a few times. The data stem from a study of T cells in Graves' hyperthyroidism and ophthalmopathy. Between the trimmed V and J ends, which lost 6 bases and 8 bases, there was a span of 13 bases. CDR1 MNHEY and CDR2 SMNVEV come from the germline V gene (reference sequence). The CDR3 is 12 residues long. It was RNA transcripts that yielded the amplified TCR beta CDR3 regions. HTBI primers were the set used in a first-round RT-PCR of the TCR CDR3. TCRdb analysed the multiplex PCR reads with MiXCR anew, one entry per CDR3 protein. The top ten hold around a third of the sample, which has approximately 600,000 distinct CDR3 sequences, less than 25% seen once.

The receptor was isolated from a man aged 30 to 39 with Graves' ophthalmopathy. This chain uses TRBV27 with TRBJ1-2; D call uncertain. Source material: blood. Here the CDR3 DNA reads TGTGCCAGCAGCTCTGCTTTAGGGGGCTACACCTTC. Translation gives CASSSALGGYTF.